One T cell receptor beta chain is described in this entry. Its antigen is unidentified. Losses at the gene ends were 7 bases for V and 10 bases for J; bases not matched to a gene: 15. The germline CDR1 and CDR2 sequences are WSHSY and SAAADI. The CDR3 extends over 15 amino acids. This entry is derived from a study of cytomegalovirus exposure and HLA in healthy donors. The study, taken as a whole, reports: The study listed approximately 170 cytomegalovirus-associated TCR beta chains.

Primers for the PCR totalled 60 Vbeta and 13 Jbeta. Original methodology: Unique TCR beta chains totaled some 80 million in a later count, with roughly 11 million of them shared. Data came from immunoSEQ multiplex PCR; TCRdb stores just in-frame clones and leaves some out. The DNA was the basis for D and trimming; V, J and clone size are from that table. The sample lists roughly 190,000 clones, 80% occurring once. Sequenced input: PBMCs. This clonotype originated in a man aged 40-49 years in good health and CMV-seropositive. The chain is built from TRBV10-2 and TRBJ2-1; 8 positions agree with TRBD1. In DNA form, the CDR3 reads TGCGCCAGCAACCCGGACAGGGCGGGCCCTATGGAGCAGTTCTTC. Translation: CASNPDRAGPMEQFF.